This paragraph reports one TCR beta chain. Other DNA sequences in the sample encode the same CDR3. Only CD45RO-negative cells positively selected for CCR7 counted as naive CD8 cells, so terminally differentiated effector memory CD45RA+ cells were excluded. Germline CDR1 reads MGHRA; CDR2 reads YSYEKL. CDR3 size: 13 residues. With 1 base clipped from V and 5 bases from J, the junction kept 0 bases outside the gene matches. The assay was carried out at the deep level. TCRdb's table, derived via immunoSEQ multiplex PCR, lists solely in-frame clones and lacks some. The table lists millions of clones, over 85% of them singletons. The data are from a study of shared clonotypes between healthy human individuals. On the study more broadly: Per-donor plates numbered three CD4 naive, three CD4 memory, two CD8 naive and one CD8 memory.

Source material: naive CD8+ T cells sorted from blood. The sequence derives from a man aged 18 to 29 in good health. This sequence joins TRBV4-1 and TRBJ2-5, with 8 positions matching TRBD1. The CDR3 bases are TGCGCCAGCAGCCAAGGACAGGGGGAGACCCAGTACTTC. It yields the protein CASSQGQGETQYF.